Listed below are T cell receptor beta chains from one sample, sequenced in a study of shared clonotypes between healthy human individuals. The protocol was immunoSEQ multiplex PCR, while the TCRdb copy is restricted to in-frame clones and leaves out a portion. The sample contains millions of clones, more than 85% of which appear only once. The sequencing sample was made of naive CD4+ T cells from PBMCs. All receptors derive from a man between 18 and 29 years old in good health. Some clones in this sample may be carry-over from other donors' samples. Each CDR3 is given with its conserved first and last residue.

J	V	length	CDR3
TRBJ1-2	TRBV10-1	14	CASSESRTSGGYTF
TRBJ1-2	TRBV5-1	14	CASSLTGANYGYTF
TRBJ2-7	TRBV30	14	CAWSVLAVPYEQYF
TRBJ2-5	TRBV7-8	20	CASSYSGGQNPASLQETQYF
TRBJ2-1	TRBV7-9	16	CASSPLTTSSYNEQFF
TRBJ2-1	TRBV28	15	CASSADRVGLDEQFF
TRBJ2-7	TRBV5-4	15	CASSLSAGQDYEQYF
TRBJ2-7	TRBV7-2	14	CASSLSGTNYEQYF
TRBJ1-2	TRBV4-3	14	CASSQDGGNYGYTF
TRBJ1-5	TRBV2	14	CASSESQENQPQHF
TRBJ2-7	TRBV25-1	15	CASSETGSAGYEQYF
TRBJ1-6	TRBV18	15	CASSPSGGDGSPLHF
TRBJ2-4	TRBV5-1	16	CASSLVGQGMLDIQYF
TRBJ2-6	TRBV29-1	14	CSVSGQSPANVLTF
TRBJ2-7	TRBV30	12	CAGTGKSYEQYF
TRBJ2-5	TRBV21-1	15	CASSKRRTGPMAQYF
TRBJ1-5	TRBV5-5	15	CASSPSLDSNQPQHF
TRBJ2-1	TRBV5-1	14	CASSTYSSYNEQFF
TRBJ1-5	TRBV7-2	13	CASSLKRDQPQHF
TRBJ1-5	TRBV27	13	CASSFLGGQPQHF
TRBJ1-4	TRBV2	14	CASSEGRYNEKLFF
TRBJ2-1	TRBV9	17	CASSALVAWGTQYEQFF
TRBJ2-5	TRBV7-9	14	CASSYPSRGETQYF
TRBJ1-5	TRBV28	14	CASSPGQRNQPQHF
TRBJ1-6	TRBV28	14	CASSLPGQGTPLHF
TRBJ2-5	TRBV27	13	CASRPGVQETQYF
TRBJ2-1	TRBV27	19	CASSSIRTSGIGSYNEQFF
TRBJ2-7	TRBV2	16	CASRVAGSGSLYEQYF
TRBJ2-7	TRBV2	12	CASGPTPLEQYF
TRBJ2-2	TRBV9	17	CASSGLGGGFYTGELFF
TRBJ1-1	TRBV6-6	15	CASSYQQAWDTEAFF
TRBJ2-3	TRBV4-1	16	CASSHPLGQVKDTQYF
TRBJ1-5	TRBV28	19	CASSLSRSRTGGSNQPQHF
TRBJ1-2	TRBV14	15	CASSQDLYPTAGYTF
TRBJ2-7	TRBV28	13	CASTSGMWYEQYF
TRBJ2-1	TRBV15	16	CATSREGALGYNEQFF
TRBJ2-2	TRBV7-3	16	CASSLIGPDNTGELFF
TRBJ2-7	TRBV7-2	13	CASSLEGIYEQYF
TRBJ2-2	TRBV15	14	CATSRDPYTGELFF
TRBJ2-7	TRBV20-1	10	CSARQGATYF
TRBJ1-3	TRBV7-9	16	CASSLSGQSSGNTIYF
TRBJ2-3	TRBV28	13	CASRREVTDTQYF
TRBJ1-1	TRBV7-9	15	CASSVRDRDFPEAFF
TRBJ1-1	TRBV11-2	12	CASSIIRREAFF
TRBJ1-2	TRBV29-1	11	CSVNRGYGYTF
TRBJ2-1	TRBV7-3	15	CASSGRLLAGNEQFF